The clone carrying this TCR beta chain was counted at least ten times. What it binds is not known. The source of the sample is a study of blood T cells in healthy people across ages. Findings and caveats of the study: Relative to aged donors, long-lived donors carried more naive CD4+ cells and displayed higher diversity.

Germline values: CDR1 DFQATT, CDR2 SNEGSKA (reference sequence). V gave up 7 bases and J gave up 6 bases, with 14 bases separating them. The CDR3 has 12 residues. The authors ran a second PCR of about 6 to 12 cycles using a sample-barcoded 5' primer and a J-beta primer mix. TCRdb itself ran the 5' RACE reads through MiXCR, one entry per CDR3 protein. Of fewer than 950,000 distinct CDR3 sequences listed, roughly 35% are singletons. The sequence derives from a man aged 18 to 30 in good health. The chain combines TRBV20-1 with TRBJ2-3, with D perhaps TRBD1 or TRBD2 (5 bases each). The sample taken for sequencing was blood. The CDR3 loop reads CSGGFSADTQYF. The CDR3 coding sequence is TGCAGTGGGGGGTTCAGTGCGGATACGCAGTATTTT.